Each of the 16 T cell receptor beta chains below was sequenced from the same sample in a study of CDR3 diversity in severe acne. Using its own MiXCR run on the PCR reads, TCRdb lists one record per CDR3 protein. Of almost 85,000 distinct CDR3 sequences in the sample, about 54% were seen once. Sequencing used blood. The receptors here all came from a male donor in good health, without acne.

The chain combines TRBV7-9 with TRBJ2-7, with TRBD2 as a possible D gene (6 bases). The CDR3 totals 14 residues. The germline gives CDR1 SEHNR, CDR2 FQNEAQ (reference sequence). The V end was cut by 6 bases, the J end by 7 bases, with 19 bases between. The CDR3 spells CASSRDLIYNEQYF. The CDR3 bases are TGTGCCAGCAGTCGGGACTTGATCTACAATGAGCAGTACTTC. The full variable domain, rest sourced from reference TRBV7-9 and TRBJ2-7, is DTGVSQNPRHKITKRGQNVTFRCDPISEHNRLYWYRQTLGQGPEFLTYFQNEAQLEKSRLLSDRFSAERPKGSFSTLEIQRTEQGDSAMYLCASSRDLIYNEQYFGPGTRLTVT.

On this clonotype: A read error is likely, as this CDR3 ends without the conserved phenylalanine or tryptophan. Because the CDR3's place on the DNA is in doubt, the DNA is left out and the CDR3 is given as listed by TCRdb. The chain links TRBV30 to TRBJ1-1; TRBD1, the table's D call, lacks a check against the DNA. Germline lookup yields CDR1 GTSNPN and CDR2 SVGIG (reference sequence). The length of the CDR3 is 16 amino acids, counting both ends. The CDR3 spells CAWSALGGTRNTEAFL.

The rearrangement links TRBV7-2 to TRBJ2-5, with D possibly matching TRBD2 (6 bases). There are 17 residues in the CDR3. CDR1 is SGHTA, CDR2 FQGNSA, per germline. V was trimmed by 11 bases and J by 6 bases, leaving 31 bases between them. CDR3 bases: TGTGCCTGGAGTGTGGTCCAGGGAGGTGGTCTGTGGAAGACCCAGTACTTC. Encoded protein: CAWSVVQGGGLWKTQYF.

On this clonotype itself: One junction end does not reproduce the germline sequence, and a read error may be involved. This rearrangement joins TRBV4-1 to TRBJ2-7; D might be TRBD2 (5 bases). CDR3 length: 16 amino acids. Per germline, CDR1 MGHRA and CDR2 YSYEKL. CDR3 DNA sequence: TGTGCCAGCAGCTCCTTGGGGATCGGCGGGCTCTACGAGCAGTACTTC. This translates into CASSSLGIGGLYEQYF.

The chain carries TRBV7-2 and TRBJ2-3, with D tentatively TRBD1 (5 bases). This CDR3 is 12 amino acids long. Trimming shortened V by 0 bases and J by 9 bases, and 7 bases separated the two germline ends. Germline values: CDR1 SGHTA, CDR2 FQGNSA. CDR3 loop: CASSLAPGTQYF. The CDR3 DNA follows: TGTGCCAGCAGCTTAGCGCCAGGGACGCAGTATTTT.

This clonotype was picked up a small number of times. The CDR3 sequence: CSASPYSGKGTGETQYF. DNA of the CDR3: TGCAGTGCTAGTCCATACAGCGGGAAAGGTACCGGGGAGACCCAGTACTTC. The chain is built from TRBV20-1 and TRBJ2-5; 7 bases agree with TRBD2. Germline CDR1 reads DFQATT; CDR2 reads SNEGSKA (reference sequence). This CDR3 has 17 amino acids. Trimming at V came to 3 bases and at J to 5 bases, leaving 18 bases not matched to a gene.

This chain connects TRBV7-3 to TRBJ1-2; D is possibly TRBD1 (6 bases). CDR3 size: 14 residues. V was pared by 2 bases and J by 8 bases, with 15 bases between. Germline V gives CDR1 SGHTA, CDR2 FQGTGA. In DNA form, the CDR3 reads TGTGCCAGCAGCTTATGGGCAGGGGCGAGAGGCTACACCTTC. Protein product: CASSLWAGARGYTF.

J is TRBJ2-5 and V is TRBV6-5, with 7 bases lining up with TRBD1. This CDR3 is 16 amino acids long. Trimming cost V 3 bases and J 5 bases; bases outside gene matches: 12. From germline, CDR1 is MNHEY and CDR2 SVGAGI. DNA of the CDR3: TGTGCCAGCAGTTATCGGGCGACAGGGCCATGGGAGACCCAGTACTTC. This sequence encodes CASSYRATGPWETQYF.

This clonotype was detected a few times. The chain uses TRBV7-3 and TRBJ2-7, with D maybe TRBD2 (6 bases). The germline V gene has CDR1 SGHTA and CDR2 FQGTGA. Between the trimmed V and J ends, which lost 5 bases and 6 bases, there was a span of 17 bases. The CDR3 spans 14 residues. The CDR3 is CASSPGTPAPEQYF. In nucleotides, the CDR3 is TGTGCCAGCAGCCCCGGGACTCCGGCGCCCGAGCAGTACTTC.

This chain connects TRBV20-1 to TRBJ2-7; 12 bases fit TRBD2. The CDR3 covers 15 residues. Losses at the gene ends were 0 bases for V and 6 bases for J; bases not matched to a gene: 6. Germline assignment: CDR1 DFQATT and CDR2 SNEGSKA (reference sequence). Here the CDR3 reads CSARDASGGASEQYF. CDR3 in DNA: TGCAGTGCTAGAGATGCTAGCGGGGGGGCTAGCGAGCAGTACTTC.

The CDR3 protein is CASSLANREGGYTF. The CDR3, as DNA: TGTGCCAGCAGCTTAGCCAACAGGGAGGGCGGCTACACCTTC. The V call is TRBV28, the J call TRBJ1-2; perhaps TRBD1 as D (6 bases). Germline loops: CDR1 MDHEN, CDR2 SYDVKM. The V and J ends lost 6 bases and 8 bases respectively, with 19 bases between them. This CDR3 comprises 14 residues.

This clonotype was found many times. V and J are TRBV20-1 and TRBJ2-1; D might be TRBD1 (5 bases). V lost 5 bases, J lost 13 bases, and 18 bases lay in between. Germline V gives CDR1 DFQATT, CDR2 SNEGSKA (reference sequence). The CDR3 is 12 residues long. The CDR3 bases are TGCAGTGCTTCCCCCCACGAGACAGCCCAGTTCTTC. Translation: CSASPHETAQFF.

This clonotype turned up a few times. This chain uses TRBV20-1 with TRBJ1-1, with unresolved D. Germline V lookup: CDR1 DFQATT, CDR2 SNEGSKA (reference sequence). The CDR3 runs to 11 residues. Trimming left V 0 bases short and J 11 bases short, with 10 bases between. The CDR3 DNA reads TGCAGTGCTAGAGAAGAGACGAGGGCTTTCTTT. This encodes CSAREETRAFF.

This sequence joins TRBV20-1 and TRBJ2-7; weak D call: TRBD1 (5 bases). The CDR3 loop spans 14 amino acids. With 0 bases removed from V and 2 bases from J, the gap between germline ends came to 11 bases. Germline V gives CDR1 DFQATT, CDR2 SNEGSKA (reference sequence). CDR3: CSARESQGPYEQYF. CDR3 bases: TGCAGTGCTAGAGAGTCGCAGGGCCCCTACGAGCAGTACTTC.

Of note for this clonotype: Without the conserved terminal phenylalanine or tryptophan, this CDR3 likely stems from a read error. CDR3 in DNA: TGTGCCAGCAGCAAAGAGCCCTTCAGGGGGCTAGGGTATGGCTACACCCTC. It codes for CASSKEPFRGLGYGYTL. This chain uses TRBV7-2 with TRBJ1-2; 8 bases are a match to TRBD1. The CDR3 is 17 amino acids. The V gene's germline CDR1 is SGHTA and CDR2 FQGNSA. V was clipped by 5 bases and J by 5 bases; unmatched bases: 16.

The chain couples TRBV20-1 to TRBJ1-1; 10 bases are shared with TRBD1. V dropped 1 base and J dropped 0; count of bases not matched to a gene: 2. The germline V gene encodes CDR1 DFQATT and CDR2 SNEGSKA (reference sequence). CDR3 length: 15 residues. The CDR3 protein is CSARGTGGMNTEAFF. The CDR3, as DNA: TGCAGTGCTAGAGGGACAGGGGGTATGAACACTGAAGCTTTCTTT.